What follows are 30 T cell receptor beta chains derived from one specimen sequenced in a study of blood T cell repertoires in COVID-19. The protocol was immunoSEQ multiplex PCR, while the TCRdb copy is restricted to in-frame clones and leaves out a portion. In the table there are a few hundred thousand clones, approximately 83% of which are singletons. The sequencing input was PBMCs or T cells enriched from blood (not recorded which). The source is a woman between 40 and 50 years old with acute COVID-19.

The chain is built from TRBV7-2 and TRBJ2-5; D gene unclear. Between the trimmed V and J ends, which lost 1 base and 4 bases, there was a span of 13 bases. This CDR3 has 15 residues. Germline values: CDR1 SGHTA, CDR2 FQGNSA. The CDR3 is CASSLGPLQIETQYF. CDR3 bases: TGTGCCAGCAGCTTAGGCCCGCTGCAGATAGAGACCCAGTACTTC.

Concerning this clone: The sample contains more than one DNA sequence encoding this CDR3. The rearrangement uses TRBV19 and TRBJ1-5; 11 positions agree with TRBD1. The CDR3 has 13 residues. CDR1 is LNHDA and CDR2 is SQIVND in the germline V gene (reference sequence). Trimming removed 8 bases from V and 4 bases from J; junction bases left unmatched: 1. CDR3 DNA sequence: TGTGCCAGTCGGGACAGGGGGAATCAGCCCCAGCATTTT. Encoded protein: CASRDRGNQPQHF.

This clone was seen a single time. The chain has TRBV18 and TRBJ1-5, with a possible D match to TRBD1 (6 bases). V gave up 3 bases and J gave up 0 bases, with 12 bases separating them. The CDR3 covers 16 residues. CDR1 is KGHSH, CDR2 LQKENI, per germline. The CDR3 bases are TGTGCCAGCTCACCCGGGACACCTTATAGCAATCAGCCCCAGCATTTT. Encoded protein: CASSPGTPYSNQPQHF.

This sequence joins TRBV12-3 or TRBV12-4 and TRBJ2-1; 7 bases align to TRBD1. Trimming took 1 base from V and 13 from J; bases not matched to a gene: 1. This CDR3 spans 11 amino acids. CDR3 nucleotide sequence: TGTGCCAGCAGTTTAGACAGGGGTCAGTTCTTC. Its translation is CASSLDRGQFF.

The V and J genes are TRBV6-5 and TRBJ1-2, with TRBD1 as a possible D gene (6 bases). V was trimmed by 5 bases and J by 4 bases, leaving 17 bases between them. The CDR3 has 15 residues. CDR1 is MNHEY and CDR2 is SVGAGI in the germline V gene. The CDR3: CASSTQDSRFYGYTF. CDR3 nucleotides: TGTGCCAGCAGTACGCAGGACAGCCGTTTCTATGGCTACACCTTC.

This clone has just a few counts. This rearrangement joins TRBV4-1 to TRBJ2-7, with TRBD2 as a possible D gene (7 bases). V gave up 1 base and J gave up 5 bases, with 9 bases separating them. The germline V gene encodes CDR1 MGHRA and CDR2 YSYEKL. The CDR3 runs 13 residues. DNA of the CDR3: TGCGCCAGCAGCCAAGGAGGGGGGGACGAGCAGTACTTC. Encoded protein: CASSQGGGDEQYF.

The V call is TRBV27, the J call TRBJ1-5, with 12 bases fitting TRBD1. The J segment lost 6 bases and the V segment lost 4 bases, leaving 7 bases of the junction unmatched. In germline, CDR1 is MNHEY, CDR2 SMNVEV (reference sequence). The CDR3 is 16 amino acids. In DNA, the CDR3 is TGTGCCAGCAGTTCCCGGGACAGGGGGCGCTTTCAGCCCCAGCATTTT. Translation: CASSSRDRGRFQPQHF.

The chain links TRBV29-1 to TRBJ1-2; D is ambiguous. Germline V gene sequence: CDR1 SQVTM, CDR2 ANQGSEA. Trimming pared 4 bases from V and 5 bases from J, leaving 11 bases between. CDR3 size: 12 residues. CDR3 nucleotides: TGCAGCGTTGGCGGCTTAGGATATGGCTACACCTTC. This codes for CSVGGLGYGYTF. Supplemented by reference TRBV29-1 and TRBJ1-2, the full variable domain reads SAVISQKPSRDICQRGTSLTIQCQVDSQVTMMFWYRQQPGQSLTLIATANQGSEATYESGFVIDKFPISRPNLTFSTLTVSNMSPEDSSIYLCSVGGLGYGYTFGSGTRLTVV.

This chain uses TRBV29-1 with TRBJ2-7, with D maybe TRBD2 (7 bases). CDR1 is SQVTM, CDR2 ANQGSEA, per germline. Trimming left V 3 bases short and J 12 bases short, with 15 bases between. This CDR3 comprises 11 residues. CDR3 nucleotides: TGCAGCGTTGAGGGGGGGCAGGGACTGTACTTC. Amino acids: CSVEGGQGLYF.

This clone has only a few counts. DNA of the CDR3: TGTGCCAGCAAGCCGGGACAGGGTAGCTATGGCTACACCTTC. Protein sequence: CASKPGQGSYGYTF. The chain employs TRBV2 and TRBJ1-2, with 9 bases identical to TRBD1. Losses at the gene ends were 7 bases for V and 4 bases for J; bases not matched to a gene: 7. The CDR3 runs to 14 residues. CDR1 is SNHLY and CDR2 is FYNNEI in the germline V gene.

The gene calls are TRBV28 and TRBJ2-5, with a tentative D call TRBD2 (5 bases). This CDR3 is built from 16 residues. Germline lookup yields CDR1 MDHEN and CDR2 SYDVKM. The ends were cut back, 0 bases at V and 5 bases at J, with 16 bases in the middle. CDR3 nucleotides: TGTGCCAGCAGTTTATGGGCGGCGGGTTCCGATGAGACCCAGTACTTC. This sequence encodes CASSLWAAGSDETQYF.

The chain joins TRBV11-2 to TRBJ2-7, with 9 bases identical to TRBD1. This CDR3 comprises 14 residues. V shed 7 bases, J shed 2 bases, and the junction held 6 bases outside the gene matches. From germline, CDR1 is SGHAT and CDR2 FQNNGV. CDR3 in amino acids: CASTEGQGAYEQYF. The CDR3 nucleotides read TGTGCCAGCACCGAGGGACAGGGCGCCTACGAGCAGTACTTC.

The chain employs TRBV5-4 and TRBJ2-3; tentative D call: TRBD2 (6 bases). Germline-derived CDR1 and CDR2 are SGHNT and YYREEE (reference sequence). This CDR3 has 14 residues. V lost 2 bases and J lost 1, with 8 bases in between. The CDR3 nucleotides read TGTGCCAGCAGCTTAGGCGGGGGCACAGATACGCAGTATTTT. Encoded protein: CASSLGGGTDTQYF.

This clone has more than one count but fewer than ten. The rearrangement uses TRBV12-5 and TRBJ2-1, with 11 bases fitting TRBD2. V shed 4 bases and J 0 bases; nucleotides not matched to a gene: 5. Looked up from germline, CDR1 is LGHNT and CDR2 is FRNRAP. CDR3 size: 17 residues. In DNA form, the CDR3 reads TGTGCTAGTGGTTACTCCGGGACTAGCGGCTCCTACAATGAGCAGTTCTTC. Its protein is CASGYSGTSGSYNEQFF. Full variable domain (missing parts from reference TRBV12-5 and TRBJ2-1): DARVTQTPRHKVTEMGQEVTMRCQPILGHNTVFWYRQTMMQGLELLAYFRNRAPLDDSGMPKDRFSAEMPDATLATLKIQPSEPRDSAVYFCASGYSGTSGSYNEQFFGPGTRLTVL.

This sequence joins TRBV7-9 and TRBJ2-7; D remains unclear. Germline V lookup: CDR1 SEHNR, CDR2 FQNEAQ (reference sequence). The CDR3 is made up of 14 amino acids. V was trimmed by 5 bases and J by 1 base, leaving 12 bases between them. This CDR3 is CASSPPGRSYEQYF. The CDR3 region has the DNA TGTGCCAGCAGCCCTCCCGGTCGATCCTACGAGCAGTACTTC.

CDR3 nucleotide sequence: TGTGCCAGCAGACCCCTGAACCGTGGGAGGGTCTATGGCTACACCTTC. Protein sequence: CASRPLNRGRVYGYTF. The rearrangement joins TRBV9 to TRBJ1-2; no clear D gene. V lost 5 bases to trimming and J lost 4 bases, with 21 bases between them. This CDR3 has 16 residues. Germline assignment: CDR1 SGDLS and CDR2 YYNGEE.

The V gene is TRBV11-3, the J gene TRBJ2-5, with 7 bases identical to TRBD2. Germline-derived CDR1 and CDR2 are SGHNT and YENEEA. The CDR3 loop spans 13 amino acids. V lost 8 bases and J lost 5; bases outside the gene matches: 8. Here the CDR3 reads CASRQREIETQYF. The CDR3 nucleotides are TGTGCCAGCCGTCAGCGGGAAATCGAGACCCAGTACTTC.

A word on this clone: An end of the junction does not agree with germline; a read error may underlie this. V and J are TRBV28 and TRBJ2-3; tentative D call: TRBD1 (5 bases). The CDR3 length is 13 residues. CDR1 and CDR2 from the germline V gene are MDHEN and SYDVKM. CDR3 DNA: TGTGCCAGCAGATTATACCCAGGGGATACGCAGTATTTT. This codes for CASRLYPGDTQYF.

This chain connects TRBV30 to TRBJ1-3, with a possible D match to TRBD1 (5 bases). The CDR3 is made up of 13 amino acids. Trimming shortened V by 7 bases and J by 7 bases, and 17 bases separated the two germline ends. Germline-derived CDR1 and CDR2 are GTSNPN and SVGIG (reference sequence). For the CDR3, the DNA is TGTGCCTCAAGCTGGGGCCCCCTGAACACCATATATTTT. The encoded protein is CASSWGPLNTIYF.

This rearrangement joins TRBV27 to TRBJ2-1; D is perhaps TRBD1 (6 bases). V dropped 4 bases and J dropped 8 bases, with 15 bases sitting between them. Germline CDR1 and CDR2: MNHEY and SMNVEV (reference sequence). The length of the CDR3 is 14 residues. This chain's CDR3 is CASSSSWDTYEQFF. The CDR3 nucleotides are TGTGCCAGCAGTTCTTCCTGGGACACCTATGAGCAGTTCTTC.

This chain connects TRBV27 to TRBJ2-2; the D is unclear. The germline gives CDR1 MNHEY, CDR2 SMNVEV (reference sequence). V dropped 5 bases and J dropped 1 base, with 8 bases sitting between them. The CDR3 is 14 amino acids. CDR3 DNA sequence: TGTGCCAGCAGTCTTTCTCTGAACACCGGGGAGCTGTTTTTT. This gives the protein CASSLSLNTGELFF.

The J gene is TRBJ2-7, the V gene TRBV5-1, with TRBD1 identical over 10 bases. There are 15 residues in the CDR3. The V gene end was trimmed by 3 bases and the J gene end by 1 base; junction bases not matched to a gene: 4. Germline CDR1 is SGHRS and CDR2 is YFSETQ. CDR3 loop: CASSSGTGDSYEQYF. The CDR3 DNA reads TGCGCCAGCAGCTCCGGGACAGGGGATTCCTACGAGCAGTACTTC.

The chain couples TRBV5-6 to TRBJ1-5; unclear D gene. The CDR3 runs to 15 residues. Trimming took off 4 bases at V and 4 bases at J, with 15 bases between the two ends. The germline V gene has CDR1 SGHDT and CDR2 YYEEEE. The CDR3: CASSRGSVSNQPQHF. The CDR3 bases are TGTGCCAGCAGCCGCGGGAGCGTCTCTAATCAGCCCCAGCATTTT.

The chain employs TRBV18 and TRBJ1-1, with 7 positions matching TRBD1. V shed 3 bases and J 4 bases; nucleotides not matched to a gene: 8. This CDR3 is built from 15 residues. CDR1 is KGHSH, CDR2 LQKENI, per germline. CDR3 nucleotides: TGTGCCAGCTCACCCAATGAGGGGGCGGTCACTGAAGCTTTCTTT. This codes for CASSPNEGAVTEAFF.

The sample holds a few counts of this clone. This chain uses TRBV24-1 with TRBJ2-7; D perhaps matches TRBD1 (6 bases). CDR3 length: 11 amino acids. CDR1 and CDR2 from the germline V gene are KGHDR and SFDVKD. Trimming stripped 9 bases from V and 7 bases from J, with 12 bases between. In DNA form, the CDR3 reads TGTGCCACCGGCTATGGGACAGAGCAGTACTTC. Protein sequence: CATGYGTEQYF.

The rearrangement links TRBV7-8 to TRBJ2-1; 11 bases align to TRBD2. The germline CDR1 and CDR2 sequences are SGHVS and FQNEAQ. The CDR3 has 19 residues. V shed 4 bases, J shed 0 bases, and the junction held 11 bases outside the gene matches. CDR3: CASSSPTSGIQSSYNEQFF. CDR3 nucleotide sequence: TGTGCCAGCAGCTCACCGACTAGCGGGATACAGAGCTCCTACAATGAGCAGTTCTTC.

The gene calls are TRBV5-1 and TRBJ2-1; 12 nucleotides align to TRBD2. This CDR3 comprises 14 residues. The germline V gene encodes CDR1 SGHRS and CDR2 YFSETQ. The trim removed 4 bases at V and 8 bases at J, leaving 4 bases unmatched. CDR3: CASSPTSGSDEQFF. The CDR3 DNA sequence: TGCGCCAGCAGCCCGACTAGCGGGAGCGATGAGCAGTTCTTC.

The V and J genes are TRBV7-6 and TRBJ1-5; no clear D. Germline V gene sequence: CDR1 SGHVS, CDR2 FNYEAQ. CDR3 length: 15 amino acids. V gave up 1 base and J gave up 4 bases, with 11 bases separating them. CDR3 loop: CASSLGAGINQPQHF. In nucleotides, the CDR3 is TGTGCCAGCAGCTTAGGGGCAGGAATTAATCAGCCCCAGCATTTT.

The V gene is TRBV7-2, the J gene TRBJ2-5; 12 nucleotides agree with TRBD1. J lost 1 base, V lost 1 base, and 1 base had no gene match. CDR1 and CDR2 (germline): SGHTA, FQGNSA. There are 16 residues in the CDR3. The CDR3 DNA is TGTGCCAGCAGCTTAGGGGACAGGGGGCTCCAAGAGACCCAGTACTTC. This gives the protein CASSLGDRGLQETQYF.

The V gene is TRBV5-1, the J gene TRBJ2-1; no definite D call. The germline CDR1 and CDR2 sequences are SGHRS and YFSETQ. The V gene lost 4 bases and the J gene lost 0 bases, with 11 bases spanning the gap. The CDR3 has 15 amino acids. Here the CDR3 reads CASSLTLSSYNEQFF. The CDR3 DNA sequence: TGCGCCAGCAGCCTAACTCTGAGCTCCTACAATGAGCAGTTCTTC.